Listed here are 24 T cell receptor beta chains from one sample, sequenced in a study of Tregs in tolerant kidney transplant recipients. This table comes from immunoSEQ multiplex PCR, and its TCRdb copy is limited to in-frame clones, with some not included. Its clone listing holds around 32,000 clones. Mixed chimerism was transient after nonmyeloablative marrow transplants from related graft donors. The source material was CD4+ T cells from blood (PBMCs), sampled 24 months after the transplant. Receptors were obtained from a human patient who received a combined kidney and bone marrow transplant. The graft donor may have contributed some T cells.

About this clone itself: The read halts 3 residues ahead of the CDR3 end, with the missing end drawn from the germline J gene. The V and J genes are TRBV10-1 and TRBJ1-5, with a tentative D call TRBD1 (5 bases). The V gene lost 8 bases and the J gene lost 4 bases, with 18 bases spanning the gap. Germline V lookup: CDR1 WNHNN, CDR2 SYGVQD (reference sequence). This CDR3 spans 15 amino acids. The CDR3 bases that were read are TGCGCCAGCCCCTCCTTTCGGGAGGGGAATCAGCCC. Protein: CASPSFREGNQP. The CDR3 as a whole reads CASPSFREGNQPQHF.

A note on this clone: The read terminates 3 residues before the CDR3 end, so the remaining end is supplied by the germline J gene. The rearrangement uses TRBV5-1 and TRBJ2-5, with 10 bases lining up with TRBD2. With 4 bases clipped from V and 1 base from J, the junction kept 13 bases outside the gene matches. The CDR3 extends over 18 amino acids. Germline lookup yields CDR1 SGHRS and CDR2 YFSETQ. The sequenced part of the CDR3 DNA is TGCGCCAGCAGCGGCAGTAAACTAGCGGGAATCGCCCAAGAGACC. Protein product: CASSGSKLAGIAQET. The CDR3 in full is CASSGSKLAGIAQETQYF.

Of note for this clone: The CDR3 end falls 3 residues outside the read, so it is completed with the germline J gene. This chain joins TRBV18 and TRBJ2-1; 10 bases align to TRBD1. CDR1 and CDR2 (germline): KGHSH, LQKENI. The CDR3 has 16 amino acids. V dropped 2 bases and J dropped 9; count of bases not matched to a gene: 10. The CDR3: CASSPNLGQGSGEQFF. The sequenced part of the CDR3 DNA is TGTGCCAGCTCACCAAATCTGGGACAGGGGAGCGGTGAG.

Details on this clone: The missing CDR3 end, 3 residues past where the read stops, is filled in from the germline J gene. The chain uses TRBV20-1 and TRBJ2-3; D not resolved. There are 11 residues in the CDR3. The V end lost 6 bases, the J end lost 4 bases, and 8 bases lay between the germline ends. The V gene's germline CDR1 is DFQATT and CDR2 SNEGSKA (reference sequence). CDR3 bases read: TGCAGTGCAACTTTCTCAGATACG. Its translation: CSATFSDT. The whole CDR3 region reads CSATFSDTQYF.

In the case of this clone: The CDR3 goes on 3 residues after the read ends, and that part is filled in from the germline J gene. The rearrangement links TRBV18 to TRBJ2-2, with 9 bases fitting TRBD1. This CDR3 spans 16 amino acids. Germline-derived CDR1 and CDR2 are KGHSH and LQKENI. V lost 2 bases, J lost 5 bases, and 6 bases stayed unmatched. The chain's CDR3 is CASSPAGQGFTGELFF. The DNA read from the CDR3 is TGTGCCAGCTCACCAGCCGGACAGGGGTTTACCGGGGAG.

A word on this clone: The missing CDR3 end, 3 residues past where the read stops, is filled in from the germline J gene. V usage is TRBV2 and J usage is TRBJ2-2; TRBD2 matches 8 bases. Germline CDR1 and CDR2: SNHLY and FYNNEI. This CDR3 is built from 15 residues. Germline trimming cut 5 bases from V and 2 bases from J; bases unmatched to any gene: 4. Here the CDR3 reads CASSITSGNTGELFF. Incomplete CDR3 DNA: TGTGCCAGCAGTATCACTAGCGGCAACACCGGGGAG.

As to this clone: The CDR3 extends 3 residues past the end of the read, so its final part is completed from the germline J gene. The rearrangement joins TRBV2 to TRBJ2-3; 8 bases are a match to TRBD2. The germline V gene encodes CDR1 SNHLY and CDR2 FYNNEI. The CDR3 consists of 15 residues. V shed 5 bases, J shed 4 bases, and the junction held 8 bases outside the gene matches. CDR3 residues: CASSSRLAIADTQYF. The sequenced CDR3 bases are TGTGCCAGCAGTTCCCGACTAGCGATCGCAGATACG.

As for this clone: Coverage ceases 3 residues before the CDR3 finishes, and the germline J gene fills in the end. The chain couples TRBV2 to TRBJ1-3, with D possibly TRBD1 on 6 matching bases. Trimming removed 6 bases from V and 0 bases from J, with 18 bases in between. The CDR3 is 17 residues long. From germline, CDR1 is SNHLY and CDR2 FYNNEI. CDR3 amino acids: CASSVARDTNSGNTIYF. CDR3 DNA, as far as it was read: TGTGCCAGCAGCGTTGCCCGGGACACTAACTCTGGAAACACC.

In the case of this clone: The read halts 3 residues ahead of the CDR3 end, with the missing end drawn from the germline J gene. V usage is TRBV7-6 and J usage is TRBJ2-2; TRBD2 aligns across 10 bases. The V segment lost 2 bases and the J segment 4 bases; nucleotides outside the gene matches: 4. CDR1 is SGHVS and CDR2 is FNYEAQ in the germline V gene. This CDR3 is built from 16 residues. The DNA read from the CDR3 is TGTGCCAGCAGCTTAAGCGGGAGGGGGGGCACCGGGGAG. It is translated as CASSLSGRGGTGE. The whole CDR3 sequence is CASSLSGRGGTGELFF.

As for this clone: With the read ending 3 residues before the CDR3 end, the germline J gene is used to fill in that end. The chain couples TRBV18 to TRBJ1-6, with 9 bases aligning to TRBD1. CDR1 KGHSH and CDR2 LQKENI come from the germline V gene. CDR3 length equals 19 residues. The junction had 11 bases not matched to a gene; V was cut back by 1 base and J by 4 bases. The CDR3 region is CASSPRNRGLDNYNSPLHF. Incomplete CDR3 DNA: TGTGCCAGCTCACCACGGAACAGGGGGCTGGATAATTATAATTCACCC.

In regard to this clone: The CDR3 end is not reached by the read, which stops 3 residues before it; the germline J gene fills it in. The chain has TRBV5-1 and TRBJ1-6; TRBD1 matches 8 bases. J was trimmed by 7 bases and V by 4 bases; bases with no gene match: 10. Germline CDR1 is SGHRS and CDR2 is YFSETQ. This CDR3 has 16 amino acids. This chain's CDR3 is CASSPVRRTGNSPLHF. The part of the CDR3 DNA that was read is TGCGCCAGCAGCCCCGTGAGAAGGACAGGGAATTCACCC.

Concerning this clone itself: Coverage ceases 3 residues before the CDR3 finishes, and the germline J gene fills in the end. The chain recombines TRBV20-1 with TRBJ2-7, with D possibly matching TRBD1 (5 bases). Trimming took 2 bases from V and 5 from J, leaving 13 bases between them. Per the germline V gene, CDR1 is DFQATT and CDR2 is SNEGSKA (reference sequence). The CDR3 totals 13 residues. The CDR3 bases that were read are TGCAGTGCTAGATGGCAGGGTCTCCACGAG. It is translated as CSARWQGLHE. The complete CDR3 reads CSARWQGLHEQYF.

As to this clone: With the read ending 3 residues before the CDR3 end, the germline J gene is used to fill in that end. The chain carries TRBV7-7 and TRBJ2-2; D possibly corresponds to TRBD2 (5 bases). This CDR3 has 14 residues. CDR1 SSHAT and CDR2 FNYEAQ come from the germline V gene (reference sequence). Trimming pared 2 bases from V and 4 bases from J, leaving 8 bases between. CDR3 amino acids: CASSLSRGTGELFF. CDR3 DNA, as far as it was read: TGTGCCAGCAGCTTAAGTCGGGGCACCGGGGAG.

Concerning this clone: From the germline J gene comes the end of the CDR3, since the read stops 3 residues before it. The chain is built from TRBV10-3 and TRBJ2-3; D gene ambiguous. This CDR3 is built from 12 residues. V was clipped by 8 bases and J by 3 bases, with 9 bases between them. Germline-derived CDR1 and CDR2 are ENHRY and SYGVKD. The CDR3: CAIGSGTDTQYF. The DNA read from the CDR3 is TGTGCCATCGGCTCCGGGACAGATACG.

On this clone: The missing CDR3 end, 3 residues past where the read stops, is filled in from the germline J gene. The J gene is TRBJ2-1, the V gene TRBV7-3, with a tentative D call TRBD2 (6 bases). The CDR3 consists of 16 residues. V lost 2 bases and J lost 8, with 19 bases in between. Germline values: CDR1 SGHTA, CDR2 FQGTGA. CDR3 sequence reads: CASSLGFMGGEDEQFF. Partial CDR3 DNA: TGTGCCAGCAGCTTAGGGTTCATGGGGGGAGAAGATGAG.

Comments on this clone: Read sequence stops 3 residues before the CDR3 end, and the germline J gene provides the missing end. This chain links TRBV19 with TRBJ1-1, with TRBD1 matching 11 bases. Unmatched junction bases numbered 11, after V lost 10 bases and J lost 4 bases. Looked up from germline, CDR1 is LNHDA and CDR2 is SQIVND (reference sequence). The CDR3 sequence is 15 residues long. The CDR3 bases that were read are TGTGCCACCCGCGACGAGGGGACAGGGGGCACTGAA. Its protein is CATRDEGTGGTE. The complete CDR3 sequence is CATRDEGTGGTEAFF.

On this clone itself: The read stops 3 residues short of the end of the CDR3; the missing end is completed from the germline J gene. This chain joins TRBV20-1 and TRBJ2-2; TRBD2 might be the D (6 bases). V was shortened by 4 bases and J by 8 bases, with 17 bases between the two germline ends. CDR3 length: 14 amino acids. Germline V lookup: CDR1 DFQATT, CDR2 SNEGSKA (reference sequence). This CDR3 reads CSAISGPKGGELFF. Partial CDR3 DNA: TGCAGTGCTATAAGCGGGCCAAAGGGGGGGGAG.

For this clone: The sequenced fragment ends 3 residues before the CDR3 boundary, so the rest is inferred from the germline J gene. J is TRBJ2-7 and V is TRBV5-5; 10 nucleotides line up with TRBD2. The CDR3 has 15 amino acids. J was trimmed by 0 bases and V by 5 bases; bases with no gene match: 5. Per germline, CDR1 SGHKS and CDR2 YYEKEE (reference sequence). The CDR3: CASRPGLASSYEQYF. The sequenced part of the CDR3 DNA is TGTGCCAGCAGACCGGGACTAGCGAGCTCCTACGAG.

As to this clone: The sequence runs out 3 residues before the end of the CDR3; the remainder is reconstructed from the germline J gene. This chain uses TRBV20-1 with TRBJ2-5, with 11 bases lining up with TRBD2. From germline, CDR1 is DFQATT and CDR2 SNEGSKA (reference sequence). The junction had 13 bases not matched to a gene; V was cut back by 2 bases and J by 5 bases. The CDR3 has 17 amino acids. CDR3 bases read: TGCAGTGCTAGAATGCCGGGACTAGCGGCAAGGGTGGAGACC. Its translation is CSARMPGLAARVET. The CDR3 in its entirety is CSARMPGLAARVETQYF.

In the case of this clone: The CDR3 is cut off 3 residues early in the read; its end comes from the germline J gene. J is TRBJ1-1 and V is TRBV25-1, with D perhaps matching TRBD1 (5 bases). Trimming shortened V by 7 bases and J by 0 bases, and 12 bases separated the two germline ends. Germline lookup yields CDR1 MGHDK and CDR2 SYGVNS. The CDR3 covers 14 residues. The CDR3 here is CASISTVMNTEAFF. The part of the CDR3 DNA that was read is TGTGCCAGCATTTCGACAGTCATGAACACTGAA.

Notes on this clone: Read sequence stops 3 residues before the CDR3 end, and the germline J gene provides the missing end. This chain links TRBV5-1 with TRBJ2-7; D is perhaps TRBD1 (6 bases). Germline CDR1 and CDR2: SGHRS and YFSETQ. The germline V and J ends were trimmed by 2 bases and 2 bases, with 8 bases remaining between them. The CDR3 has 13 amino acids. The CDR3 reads CASSLTGTYEQYF. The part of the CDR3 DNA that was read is TGCGCCAGCAGCTTAACAGGGACCTACGAG.

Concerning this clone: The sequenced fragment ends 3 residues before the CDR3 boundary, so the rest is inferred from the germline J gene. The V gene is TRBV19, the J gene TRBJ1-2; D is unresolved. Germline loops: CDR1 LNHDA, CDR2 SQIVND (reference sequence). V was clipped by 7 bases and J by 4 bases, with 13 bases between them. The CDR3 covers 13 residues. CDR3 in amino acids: CASMAGLSYGYTF. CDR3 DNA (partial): TGTGCCAGTATGGCAGGATTGAGCTATGGC.

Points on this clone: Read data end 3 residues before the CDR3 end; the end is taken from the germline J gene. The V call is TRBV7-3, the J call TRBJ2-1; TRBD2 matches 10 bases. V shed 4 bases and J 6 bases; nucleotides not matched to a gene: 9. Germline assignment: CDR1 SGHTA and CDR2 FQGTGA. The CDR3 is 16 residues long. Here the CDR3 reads CASSSLSGLAVNEQFF. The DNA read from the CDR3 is TGTGCCAGCAGCTCTCTATCCGGACTAGCGGTCAATGAG.

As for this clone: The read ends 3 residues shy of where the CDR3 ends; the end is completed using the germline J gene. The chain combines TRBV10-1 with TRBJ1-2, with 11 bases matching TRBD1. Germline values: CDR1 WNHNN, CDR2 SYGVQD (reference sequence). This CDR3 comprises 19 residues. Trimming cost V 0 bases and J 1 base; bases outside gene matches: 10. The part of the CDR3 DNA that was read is TGCGCCAGCAGTGAGTCGGGTGGGACAGGGGGTTCCTTTAACTATGGC. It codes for CASSESGGTGGSFNYG. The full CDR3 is CASSESGGTGGSFNYGYTF.